The entry below gives a single T cell receptor (beta chain) sequence along with its context. The junction had 2 bases not matched to a gene; V was cut back by 2 bases and J by 4 bases. Germline values: CDR1 GTSNPN, CDR2 SVGIG (reference sequence). CDR3 length: 13 residues. The data derive from a study of blood T cell repertoires in COVID-19. Repertoires were generated with immunoSEQ multiplex PCR, while TCRdb's copy carries only in-frame clones and drops some. The sample consists of about 190,000 clones, almost 90% of them appearing once. This TCR was sampled from a man aged 45 to 65 with acute or convalescent COVID-19. V and J are TRBV30 and TRBJ2-3; 8 bases map to TRBD2. Sequencing was carried out using peripheral blood. CDR3 residues: CAWSLGGADTQYF. In DNA, the CDR3 is TGTGCCTGGAGTCTCGGGGGGGCAGATACGCAGTATTTT.